Detailed here is one T cell receptor (beta chain). The authors' processing: Nucleated cell number was recorded as an estimate derived from reference gene primer amplification. Only in-frame clones appear in the TCRdb table, and some are missing; sequencing was by immunoSEQ multiplex PCR. That table furnishes V, J and clone size, whereas the DNA furnished D and trimming. This sample carries roughly 93,000 clones, more than 75% of them seen once, and the ten largest clones take more than 1%. The source of the sample is a study of blood T cell repertoires in COVID-19. Study information: Material from acute and convalescent COVID-19 was sourced from the United States, Italy and Spain. The analysed material was cDNA or gDNA that came from T cells, B-cell-depleted T cells, or PBMCs.

There are 14 residues in the CDR3. V gave up 5 bases and J gave up 5 bases, with 12 bases separating them. Germline assignment: CDR1 MNHEY and CDR2 SMNVEV (reference sequence). The TCR originated in a human donor in a cohort sampled during active COVID-19. The sequencing input was peripheral blood. The V and J genes are TRBV27 and TRBJ1-4; D is unresolved. The CDR3 DNA follows: TGTGCCAGCAGTCTAAGATCCTTCAATGAAAAACTGTTTTTT. It codes for CASSLRSFNEKLFF.